This T cell receptor (beta chain) was found in a study of cytomegalovirus exposure and HLA in healthy donors. With respect to this clone: The antigen is not known.

Regarding the study as a whole: Sequencing depth roughly uniform across donors was assumed in presence/absence analyses. According to the study, about 180 TCR beta chains were cytomegalovirus-associated. Earlier results showed most TCR beta V segments being productive about 87% or about 30% of the time.

The CDR3 length is 11 residues. The PCR employed 60 Vbeta primers together with 13 Jbeta primers. TCRdb keeps only in-frame clones here, not all; method: immunoSEQ multiplex PCR. The data contain about 160,000 clones, roughly four fifths of them singletons. The chain is built from TRBV12-2 and TRBJ1-1; TRBD1, as called in the table, went unchecked against the DNA. TRBV12-2 is deemed a pseudogene. The source is a girl aged 2-9 years in good health and CMV-seropositive. The specimen sequenced was PBMCs. The CDR3 DNA is TGTGCAAGTCGCCCAGGAACTGAAGCTTTCTTT. It yields the protein CASRPGTEAFF.